Listed below are T cell receptor beta chains from one sample, sequenced in a study of CD8+ T cells in alopecia areata. Libraries were prepared by immunoSEQ multiplex PCR; TCRdb keeps only in-frame clonotypes and omits some of them. The table records hundreds of thousands of clones, about 68% of them present only once. The sequencing here drew on CD4+ T cells sorted from blood, taken at week 0. These receptors all stem from a human donor with alopecia areata. Each CDR3 is given with its conserved first and last residue. D genes are given only for firm matches. Size values are once, few and many counts, or a class for expanded clones, and some rows have none.

J gene | clone size | V gene | D gene | CDR3 protein | CDR3 DNA
TRBJ2-7 | NA | TRBV25-1 | NA | CASSALYEQYF | TGTGCCAGCAGTGCCCTATACGAGCAGTACTTC
TRBJ2-7 | NA | TRBV14 | NA | CASSRTVGEQYF | TGTGCCAGCAGTCGAACGGTCGGGGAGCAGTACTTC
TRBJ2-1 | few | TRBV29-1 | NA | CSVARLLGNEQFF | TGCAGCGTTGCACGGCTCCTGGGGAATGAGCAGTTCTTC
TRBJ2-2 | NA | TRBV25-1 | NA | CASSEYGLRGELFF | TGTGCCAGCAGTGAATATGGTCTGCGCGGGGAGCTGTTTTTT
TRBJ2-7 | NA | TRBV7-6 | NA | CASSLAGGPVYEQYF | TGTGCCAGCAGCTTAGCTGGTGGTCCTGTTTACGAGCAGTACTTC
TRBJ1-1 | NA | TRBV30 | TRBD1 | CAYDRGLGAEAFF | TGTGCCTACGACAGGGGTCTGGGGGCTGAAGCTTTCTTT
TRBJ1-2 | NA | TRBV29-1 | NA | CSVESPRGHGYTF | TGCAGCGTTGAAAGTCCCAGGGGACATGGCTACACCTTC
TRBJ2-1 | few | TRBV19 | TRBD2 | CASSRVLRGFHEQFF | TGTGCCAGTAGTAGGGTTTTGCGGGGGTTCCACGAGCAGTTCTTC
TRBJ2-5 | NA | TRBV11-2 | NA | CASSLTVGGATQYF | TGTGCCAGCAGCTTGACAGTTGGGGGAGCGACCCAGTACTTC
TRBJ1-1 | NA | TRBV30 | TRBD1 | CAWSQGTGNTEAFF | TGTGCCTGGAGCCAAGGGACAGGCAACACTGAAGCTTTCTTT
TRBJ1-1 | NA | TRBV29-1 | NA | CSVRSKQDTEAFF | TGCAGCGTCAGGAGTAAACAGGACACTGAAGCTTTCTTT
TRBJ2-3 | once | TRBV6-5 | NA | CASRQFSGTDTQYF | TGTGCCAGCAGACAATTTTCAGGCACAGATACGCAGTATTTT
TRBJ1-3 | NA | TRBV7-6 | NA | CASSLAGSSGNTIYF | TGTGCCAGCAGCTTAGCGGGCTCCTCTGGAAACACCATATATTTT
TRBJ2-5 | NA | TRBV25-1 | NA | CASSELGQRETQYF | TGTGCCAGCAGTGAATTGGGGCAACGAGAGACCCAGTACTTC
TRBJ2-3 | NA | TRBV5-1 | TRBD1 | CASSLGTGGTDTQYF | TGCGCCAGCAGCTTGGGGACAGGGGGCACAGATACGCAGTATTTT
TRBJ1-1 | few | TRBV30 | NA | CAWNVLSGTEAFF | TGTGCCTGGAACGTCCTGTCGGGAACTGAAGCTTTCTTT
TRBJ2-5 | NA | TRBV28 | TRBD1 | CATLRTGIDQETQYF | TGTGCCACCCTCCGGACAGGGATCGATCAAGAGACCCAGTACTTC
TRBJ1-1 | few | TRBV27 | TRBD1 | CASTRQGNTEAFF | TGTGCCAGCACCCGACAGGGGAACACTGAAGCTTTCTTT
TRBJ2-5 | NA | TRBV2 | NA | CASTPEPKRETQYF | TGTGCCAGCACGCCAGAGCCAAAGAGAGAGACCCAGTACTTC
TRBJ1-1 | NA | TRBV14 | NA | CASSQRAEAFF | TGTGCCAGCAGCCAAAGGGCTGAAGCTTTCTTT
TRBJ1-2 | NA | TRBV27 | NA | CASSPLTGKWGYGYTF | TGTGCCAGCAGTCCGTTAACAGGGAAGTGGGGCTATGGCTACACCTTC
TRBJ1-1 | NA | TRBV9 | TRBD1 | CASSVSWTGGAFF | TGTGCCAGCAGCGTCTCGTGGACAGGGGGAGCTTTCTTT
TRBJ2-1 | NA | TRBV11-1 | NA | CASSLVRDNEQFF | TGTGCCAGCAGCTTAGTCCGAGACAATGAGCAGTTCTTC
TRBJ1-1 | NA | TRBV5-4 | NA | CASSRGVNTEAFF | TGTGCCAGCAGCCGCGGGGTGAACACTGAAGCTTTCTTT
TRBJ2-5 | NA | TRBV5-6 | NA | CASSLYFRETQYF | TGTGCCAGCAGCTTGTACTTTCGAGAGACCCAGTACTTC
TRBJ2-5 | NA | TRBV5-1 | NA | CASSFSDPMETQYF | TGCGCCAGCAGCTTTTCCGACCCAATGGAGACCCAGTACTTC
TRBJ1-6 | NA | TRBV27 | NA | CASRIQSSYNSPLHF | TGTGCCAGCAGAATACAGAGCTCCTATAATTCACCCCTCCACTTT
TRBJ2-3 | NA | TRBV5-4 | TRBD1 | CASSLVLGQGPDTQYF | TGTGCCAGCAGCTTGGTGCTGGGACAGGGACCAGATACGCAGTATTTT
TRBJ2-7 | NA | TRBV6-1 | TRBD1 | CASRTGTGNTYEQYF | TGTGCCAGCAGAACCGGGACAGGGAACACCTACGAGCAGTACTTC
TRBJ2-4 | NA | TRBV6-1 | NA | CASSPQRTVGDIQYF | TGTGCCAGCAGCCCCCAGAGAACAGTCGGGGACATTCAGTACTTC
TRBJ2-7 | NA | TRBV29-1 | NA | CSVKAGTTYEQYF | TGCAGCGTTAAGGCAGGGACAACCTACGAGCAGTACTTC
TRBJ2-1 | NA | TRBV29-1 | TRBD1 | CSVRTGGAGNEQFF | TGCAGCGTTCGGACAGGGGGCGCAGGGAATGAGCAGTTCTTC
TRBJ2-5 | NA | TRBV5-1 | TRBD2 | CASSGSGGLETQYF | TGCGCCAGCAGCGGTAGCGGGGGGCTGGAGACCCAGTACTTC
TRBJ1-4 | NA | TRBV10-3 | TRBD1 | CAISEDRDEKLFF | TGTGCCATCAGTGAGGACAGGGACGAAAAACTGTTTTTT
TRBJ2-5 | NA | TRBV2 | NA | CASRGRGETQYF | TGTGCCAGCAGGGGGCGCGGGGAGACCCAGTACTTC
TRBJ1-6 | NA | TRBV15 | NA | CATGDGGSPLHF | TGTGCCACCGGCGACGGCGGTTCACCCCTCCACTTT
TRBJ2-5 | NA | TRBV6-6 | TRBD1 | CASSYGTASETQYF | TGTGCCAGCAGTTACGGGACAGCCTCGGAGACCCAGTACTTC